This entry lists 29 T cell receptor beta chains sequenced from one sample in a study of shared clonotypes between healthy human individuals (dated by TCRdb to the early 2020s). Library method: the immunoSEQ multiplex PCR assay. TCRdb retrieved this table from immuneACCESS and kept in-frame rearrangements only. Not all clones are present; in checked studies, unresolved V genes account for under half, and no reason is known for the remainder. The table for this sample lists 850,000 to 1,200,000 clones; 70% to 80% of them were counted only once. 1.5% of the sample rests with the top ten. Sequenced input: memory CD4+ T cells sorted from blood. The sample's cell subset or site label, in plain terms: CD45RA-negative fraction. These receptors all stem from a man aged 18-30 years in good health.

This clone was seen once. The chain uses TRBV11-2 and TRBJ2-5, with a weak D call TRBD1 (6 bases). CDR3 length: 17 amino acids. The germline V gene has CDR1 SGHAT and CDR2 FQNNGV. V was clipped by 1 base and J by 5 bases, with 20 bases between them. The CDR3 sequence is CASSLATRGLRWETQYF. The CDR3 DNA reads as TGTGCCAGCAGCTTAGCGACCAGGGGCCTAAGGTGGGAGACCCAGTACTTC.

A remark on this clone: Other DNA sequences in the same sample also yield this CDR3. This chain links TRBV19 with TRBJ1-5, with no clear D. V was trimmed by 3 bases and J by 3 bases, leaving 3 bases between them. This CDR3 has 12 residues. In germline, CDR1 is LNHDA, CDR2 SQIVND (reference sequence). DNA of the CDR3: TGTGCCAGTAGTATCGTCAATCAGCCCCAGCATTTT. It translates to CASSIVNQPQHF.

V gene TRBV29-1 combines with J gene TRBJ1-2; D is uncertain. Germline-derived CDR1 and CDR2 are SQVTM and ANQGSEA. Trimming removed 6 bases from V and 4 bases from J, with 9 bases in between. This CDR3 region has 11 residues. The CDR3 DNA reads TGCAGCGTCAGGCCAGTCTATGGCTACACCTTC. Its protein product is CSVRPVYGYTF.

V and J are TRBV5-6 and TRBJ2-3; 9 nucleotides match TRBD2. Germline loops: CDR1 SGHDT, CDR2 YYEEEE. V shed 1 base, J shed 2 bases, and the junction held 8 bases outside the gene matches. This CDR3 comprises 17 residues. CDR3 DNA: TGTGCCAGCAGCTTGTTGGGTCTAGCGGGGATCACAGATACGCAGTATTTT. Encoded protein: CASSLLGLAGITDTQYF.

The V and J genes are TRBV28 and TRBJ2-3; D is ambiguous. The CDR3 loop spans 14 amino acids. The V gene lost 5 bases and the J gene lost 5 bases, with 14 bases spanning the gap. Germline V gene lookup returns CDR1 MDHEN and CDR2 SYDVKM. The CDR3 nucleotides read TGTGCCAGCAGTCCTGGTGGCAGTTTAGATACGCAGTATTTT. As protein: CASSPGGSLDTQYF.

V gene TRBV7-2 combines with J gene TRBJ1-2, with 11 bases lining up with TRBD1. Losses at the gene ends were 0 bases for V and 13 bases for J; bases not matched to a gene: 7. Germline V gene data show CDR1 as SGHTA and CDR2 as FQGNSA. There are 14 residues in the CDR3. The chain's CDR3 is CASSLAEGQGATTF. The CDR3 coding sequence is TGTGCCAGCAGCTTAGCGGAAGGACAGGGGGCCACCACCTTC.

The rearrangement joins TRBV11-2 to TRBJ2-2; possibly TRBD1 for D (6 bases). This CDR3 is 15 amino acids long. V was cut by 3 bases and J by 3 bases, with 11 bases left in between. CDR1 and CDR2 (germline): SGHAT, FQNNGV. CDR3 region: CASSFLGADTGELFF. CDR3 DNA: TGTGCCAGCAGCTTTCTGGGGGCGGACACCGGGGAGCTGTTTTTT. The full variable domain, with the rest looked up from reference TRBV11-2 and TRBJ2-2, is EAGVAQSPRYKIIEKRQSVAFWCNPISGHATLYWYQQILGQGPKLLIQFQNNGVVDDSQLPKDRFSAERLKGVDSTLKIQPAKLEDSAVYLCASSFLGADTGELFFGEGSRLTVL.

The V gene is TRBV7-8, the J gene TRBJ2-3; 9 bases align to TRBD2. Losses at the gene ends were 5 bases for V and 2 bases for J; bases not matched to a gene: 14. The germline V gene encodes CDR1 SGHVS and CDR2 FQNEAQ. There are 18 residues in the CDR3. CDR3 sequence reads: CASSRRLTSGDSTDTQYF. CDR3 nucleotide sequence: TGTGCCAGCAGCCGCCGTCTGACTAGCGGAGATTCCACAGATACGCAGTATTTT.

This clone was seen more than once but under ten times. V gene TRBV7-8 combines with J gene TRBJ1-2; TRBD1 aligns across 12 bases. Germline trimming cut 5 bases from V and 3 bases from J; bases unmatched to any gene: 10. Germline loops: CDR1 SGHVS, CDR2 FQNEAQ. This CDR3 is 17 amino acids long. The CDR3 DNA sequence: TGTGCCAGCAGCCTCCGAGGGGGACAGGGGGCACACTATGGCTACACCTTC. Translating gives CASSLRGGQGAHYGYTF.

Written as DNA, the CDR3 is TGTGCCACCCTCGATAGCACTAATGAAAAACTGTTTTTT. Protein product: CATLDSTNEKLFF. V is TRBV10-3 and J is TRBJ1-4; D is unresolved. CDR1 is ENHRY, CDR2 SYGVKD, per germline. This CDR3 region has 13 residues. V dropped 10 bases and J dropped 2 bases, with 11 bases sitting between them.

For this clone: The same CDR3 arises from other DNA sequences in this sample as well. This chain joins TRBV30 and TRBJ1-1; D gene uncertain. The CDR3 runs 11 residues. Germline CDR1 and CDR2: GTSNPN and SVGIG (reference sequence). V dropped 3 bases and J dropped 2 bases, with 4 bases sitting between them. The CDR3 bases are TGTGCCTGGAGAGCAAACACTGAAGCTTTCTTT. Translated, it gives CAWRANTEAFF.

The chain couples TRBV9 to TRBJ2-3, with TRBD2 as a possible D gene (7 bases). This CDR3 region has 17 residues. Per germline, CDR1 SGDLS and CDR2 YYNGEE. The V gene lost 3 bases and the J gene lost 2 bases, with 19 bases spanning the gap. CDR3 sequence reads: CASSARGGLSPTDTQYF. CDR3 bases: TGTGCCAGCAGCGCCAGAGGGGGACTATCTCCCACAGATACGCAGTATTTT.

The V gene is TRBV5-4, the J gene TRBJ2-7; 7 bases map to TRBD2. The J segment lost 6 bases and the V segment lost 2 bases, leaving 5 bases of the junction unmatched. This CDR3 comprises 13 residues. Germline values: CDR1 SGHNT, CDR2 YYREEE (reference sequence). CDR3 loop: CASSFGREGEQYF. The DNA of the CDR3 is TGTGCCAGCAGCTTTGGCAGGGAGGGCGAGCAGTACTTC.

The CDR3 sequence: CASSYRDKSYGYTF. CDR3 in DNA: TGTGCCAGCAGTTACCGGGACAAAAGCTATGGCTACACCTTC. The rearrangement links TRBV6-6 to TRBJ1-2; a possible D gene is TRBD1 (6 bases). The CDR3 is made up of 14 amino acids. Germline loops: CDR1 MNHNY, CDR2 SVGAGI (reference sequence). V lost 2 bases and J 4 bases, leaving 11 bases between the germline ends.

V gene TRBV10-3 combines with J gene TRBJ2-2; D possibly corresponds to TRBD2 (6 bases). Per the germline V gene, CDR1 is ENHRY and CDR2 is SYGVKD. Trimming pared 6 bases from V and 8 bases from J, leaving 19 bases between. This CDR3 comprises 15 residues. CDR3 DNA: TGTGCCATCAGCCCACATCAGGGTGCGGGAGGGGAGCTGTTTTTT. Residues: CAISPHQGAGGELFF.

Details on this clone: In the same sample, other DNA sequences code for this CDR3. The J gene is TRBJ2-3, the V gene TRBV5-1; 8 bases agree with TRBD1. The CDR3 extends over 15 amino acids. The V gene's germline CDR1 is SGHRS and CDR2 YFSETQ. V shed 2 bases and J 1 base; nucleotides not matched to a gene: 3. The CDR3 reads CASSFAGGGTDTQYF. The CDR3 nucleotides are TGCGCCAGCAGCTTTGCAGGGGGCGGCACAGATACGCAGTATTTT.

V gene TRBV27 combines with J gene TRBJ1-3, with 8 bases matching TRBD1. The CDR3 is 15 residues long. The J segment lost 2 bases and the V segment lost 5 bases, leaving 5 bases of the junction unmatched. The V gene's germline CDR1 is MNHEY and CDR2 SMNVEV (reference sequence). This CDR3 reads CASSTTGGAGNTIYF. DNA for the CDR3: TGTGCCAGCAGTACCACAGGGGGGGCTGGAAACACCATATATTTT.

This sequence joins TRBV9 and TRBJ2-1; D not certain. V was pared by 4 bases and J by 6 bases, with 11 bases between. Germline assignment: CDR1 SGDLS and CDR2 YYNGEE. The CDR3 runs 13 residues. The CDR3 sequence: CASSSDQTNEQFF. The CDR3 DNA is TGTGCCAGCAGCAGTGACCAGACCAATGAGCAGTTCTTC.

The chain employs TRBV10-2 and TRBJ2-7, with 10 bases identical to TRBD2. Germline V gene sequence: CDR1 WSHSY, CDR2 SAAADI. The J segment lost 3 bases and the V segment lost 6 bases, leaving 5 bases of the junction unmatched. The CDR3 spans 14 residues. For the CDR3, the DNA is TGCGCCAGCAGCCCCTGGACTAGCGGCTACGAGCAGTACTTC. Translated, it gives CASSPWTSGYEQYF.

A few counts support this clone. The chain combines TRBV5-1 with TRBJ1-1, with a possible D match to TRBD1 (6 bases). V was trimmed by 4 bases and J by 1 base, leaving 11 bases between them. This CDR3 spans 14 amino acids. Per the germline V gene, CDR1 is SGHRS and CDR2 is YFSETQ. CDR3 nucleotide sequence: TGCGCCAGCAGCAAGCCGGGACAGAACACTGAAGCTTTCTTT. Amino acid sequence: CASSKPGQNTEAFF.

This clone has only a few counts. A read error may produce the germline difference seen at one junction end. This chain joins TRBV7-7 and TRBJ2-5; 9 nucleotides match TRBD1. Looked up from germline, CDR1 is SSHAT and CDR2 is FNYEAQ (reference sequence). The length of the CDR3 is 15 residues. The CDR3 here is CASSSQGTGKETQYF. For the CDR3, the DNA is TGTGCTAGCAGCTCCCAAGGGACAGGGAAAGAGACCCAGTACTTC.

This rearrangement joins TRBV6-4 to TRBJ1-4; D call uncertain. The CDR3 runs 14 residues. Trimming took 5 bases from V and 8 from J, leaving 15 bases between them. From germline, CDR1 is MRHNA and CDR2 SNTAGT. CDR3 sequence: CASSPAPGDEKLFF. The CDR3, as DNA: TGTGCCAGCAGTCCCGCGCCGGGAGACGAAAAACTGTTTTTT.

A note on this clone: Other DNA sequences in this sample translate to the same CDR3. This rearrangement joins TRBV25-1 to TRBJ1-4; D uncertain. Per germline, CDR1 MGHDK and CDR2 SYGVNS. The CDR3 totals 11 residues. Deletions cut 5 bases from V and 4 bases from J, with 2 bases between. CDR3 nucleotides: TGTGCCAGCAGTCTTAATGAAAAACTGTTTTTT. Its translation: CASSLNEKLFF.

This clone was picked up one time. V and J are TRBV28 and TRBJ2-4; D remains unclear. This CDR3 contains 14 residues. CDR1 is MDHEN and CDR2 is SYDVKM in the germline V gene. The germline V and J ends were trimmed by 2 bases and 2 bases, with 7 bases remaining between them. The CDR3 DNA sequence: TGTGCCAGCAGTTTAACGATAACCAAAAACATTCAGTACTTC. It encodes CASSLTITKNIQYF.

This clone showed up just once. The chain recombines TRBV7-2 with TRBJ1-1, with 7 bases fitting TRBD1. With 4 bases clipped from V and 7 bases from J, the junction kept 9 bases outside the gene matches. The CDR3 runs to 14 residues. Germline CDR1 reads SGHTA; CDR2 reads FQGNSA. The CDR3 nucleotides are TGTGCCAGCAGCTCCACCGGACAGGCCTATGAAGCTTTCTTT. The encoded protein is CASSSTGQAYEAFF.

This clone was counted only a few times. The CDR3 loop reads CASRRTGVETQYF. CDR3 nucleotides: TGTGCCAGCAGGCGGACGGGGGTAGAGACCCAGTACTTC. V gene TRBV27 combines with J gene TRBJ2-5, with D tentatively TRBD2 (6 bases). CDR3 length equals 13 residues. Germline V CDR1 and CDR2: MNHEY, SMNVEV (reference sequence). The V end was cut by 6 bases, the J end by 4 bases, with 12 bases between.

V usage is TRBV7-9 and J usage is TRBJ1-4, with D unclear. Germline loops: CDR1 SEHNR, CDR2 FQNEAQ (reference sequence). The CDR3 has 14 residues. With 6 bases removed from V and 5 bases from J, the gap between germline ends came to 13 bases. The CDR3 DNA reads as TGTGCCAGCAGGCGACAAGGGCCCAATGAAAAACTGTTTTTT. It is translated as CASRRQGPNEKLFF.

With regard to this clone: The same CDR3 can be traced to other DNA sequences in this sample. As DNA, the CDR3 is TGTGCCAGCAGTTTGGGGGGGGCTTCAAGCTATGGCTACACCTTC. Its translation is CASSLGGASSYGYTF. This rearrangement joins TRBV28 to TRBJ1-2; D is possibly TRBD1 (6 bases). Germline CDR1 MDHEN, CDR2 SYDVKM. The germline V and J ends were trimmed by 3 bases and 4 bases, with 15 bases remaining between them. CDR3 size: 15 residues.

The chain carries TRBV25-1 and TRBJ2-7, with a possible D match to TRBD2 (5 bases). V lost 2 bases and J lost 2, with 13 bases in between. CDR3 length equals 15 residues. The germline V gene has CDR1 MGHDK and CDR2 SYGVNS. The CDR3 DNA reads as TGTGCCAGCAGTGAACCCCGGGGTCCGACCTACGAGCAGTACTTC. Translated, it gives CASSEPRGPTYEQYF.